This paragraph reports one T cell receptor beta chain. The record originates from a study of blood T cell repertoires in COVID-19. Turning to the study itself: T cells, B-cell-depleted T cells, or PBMCs supplied cDNA or gDNA.

Cohorts were assigned according to the clinical history that participants reported. Recovered status applied to Cohort 3 donors who had two consecutive negative PCRs. It also applied to those with clearance or with symptom resolution. The CDR3 has 14 residues. V was trimmed by 1 base and J by 6 bases, leaving 12 bases between them. CDR1 is SGHAT and CDR2 is FQNNGV in the germline V gene. The assay was immunoSEQ multiplex PCR, and TCRdb's table has in-frame clones only and misses some. In the table there are around 170,000 clones, roughly 87% of which are singletons. The sequence came from a woman aged 45-65 years who had recovered from COVID-19. Material: PBMCs or T cells enriched from blood (not recorded which). The chain has TRBV11-2 and TRBJ1-1; D is uncertain. This chain's CDR3 is CASSLARGLAEAFF. For the CDR3, the DNA is TGTGCCAGCAGCTTAGCTCGGGGATTGGCTGAAGCTTTCTTT.